Detailed here is one TCR beta chain. Its antigen is still unknown. The CDR3 covers 15 residues. Germline CDR1 and CDR2: SQVTM and ANQGSEA. The ends were cut back, 7 bases at V and 4 bases at J, with 22 bases in the middle. This entry is derived from a study of response to subunit inactivated influenza vaccine. Whole-study results and caveats: Authors suggested each seasonal influenza vaccination recruits few new T cells.

TCRdb independently ran MiXCR on the RT-PCR reads; one entry per CDR3 protein. The repertoire consists of approximately 570,000 distinct CDR3 sequences, with 7.6% occurring once and the leading ten covering about an eighth. This receptor was taken from a man between 50 and 70 years old who received an inactivated influenza vaccine. The sequenced sample was PBMCs from blood, obtained around 2 years after vaccination. The chain carries TRBV29-1 and TRBJ1-2; D may be TRBD1 (6 bases). CDR3 DNA: TGCAGCGCCGACTTAGAGGGGGGCGCAGGCTATGGCTACACCTTC. Translating it yields CSADLEGGAGYGYTF.